This TCR beta chain was obtained from a study of T cell repertoires in cytomegalovirus infection. Study-level information: Researchers turned to recently identified HLA-C-restricted CMV epitopes as well as well-studied HLA-B-restricted ones. It was the public TCR beta signatures that indicated both CMV infection and matching HLA type. Whole-study results and caveats: Cumulative public TCR beta family frequency identified CMV carriers with the relevant HLA. Dominant in the ex vivo response were TCR beta clonotypes restricted by HLA-C and specific for CMV.

A word on this clonotype: Its cognate antigen is unknown.

Via MiXCR, TCRdb re-called the reads, giving one row per CDR3 protein. The sample contains a few hundred thousand distinct CDR3 sequences, less than 25% of which appear only once. Sequenced here: cultured PBMCs, sampled from culture after CMV antigen stimulation. This sequence originates from a human donor in good health (CMV status not recorded). Some clones in this sample may be carry-over from other donors' samples.

DNA of the CDR3: TGTGCCAGCAGGCTCCGGGGTCCCGGGGCCTACAATGAGCAGTTCTTC. Protein: CASRLRGPGAYNEQFF. The chain links TRBV27 to TRBJ2-1; possibly TRBD2 for D (5 bases). Germline assignment: CDR1 MNHEY and CDR2 SMNVEV (reference sequence). Trimming took off 6 bases at V and 2 bases at J, with 17 bases between the two ends. The CDR3 has 16 amino acids.